This T cell receptor beta chain was profiled in a study of long-term antiretroviral therapy in people with HIV. Study conclusions and caveats: No data on ART adherence, viral resistance or therapy changes. The study collected blood between the mid-2000s and the late 2010s, possibly under older ART regimens. Post-ART diversity increased but stayed below transplant donor controls.

Germline V gives CDR1 MNHEY, CDR2 SMNVEV (reference sequence). Trimming took 2 bases from V and 7 from J; bases not matched to a gene: 4. The CDR3 sequence is 14 residues long. This was the immunoSEQ v3.0 assay at survey level. Method: immunoSEQ multiplex PCR; TCRdb's copy keeps in-frame clones and lacks some. Of some 36,000 clones listed, 70% to 90% were seen once; the top ten hold 4.8%. In regard to this clone: Its antigen remains unknown.

This clonotype was obtained from a woman aged 25 to 39 with HIV. The sample in question was unsorted PBMCs, obtained just over 2.7 years before starting antiretroviral therapy. The V call is TRBV27, the J call TRBJ2-2, with 7 bases identical to TRBD2. The CDR3 reads CASSLGRGRGELFF. For the CDR3, the DNA is TGTGCCAGCAGTTTAGGGAGGGGCCGCGGGGAGCTGTTTTTT.